These 13 T cell receptor beta chains were all obtained from the same sample, sequenced in a study of T cells in Graves' hyperthyroidism and ophthalmopathy. Amplified TCR beta CDR3 regions derived from RNA transcripts. A first-round RT-PCR of the TCR CDR3 used the HTBI primer set. Via MiXCR, TCRdb re-called the multiplex PCR reads, giving one row per CDR3 protein. The sample comprises about 640,000 distinct CDR3 sequences, about 14% of which are singletons, and roughly an eighth rests with the top ten. Sequencing used blood. Receptor source: a woman between 50 and 59 years old with Graves' ophthalmopathy.

This clonotype was picked up many times. The genes are TRBV30 and TRBJ1-1; D unresolved. V was pared by 1 base and J by 0 bases, with 6 bases between. In germline, CDR1 is GTSNPN, CDR2 SVGIG (reference sequence). The CDR3 sequence is 13 residues long. CDR3 bases: TGTGCCTGGAGTGAATTAATGAACACTGAAGCTTTCTTT. It yields the protein CAWSELMNTEAFF.

This clonotype occurred a few times. The J gene is TRBJ2-2, the V gene TRBV6-1, with D perhaps being TRBD1 or TRBD2 (5 bases each). V dropped 5 bases and J dropped 6 bases, with 13 bases sitting between them. The germline V gene encodes CDR1 MNHNS and CDR2 SASEGT. This CDR3 region has 14 residues. The CDR3 protein is CASSWGWGSGELFF. The CDR3 DNA reads as TGTGCCAGCAGTTGGGGGTGGGGGTCCGGGGAGCTGTTTTTT.

This rearrangement joins TRBV4-1 to TRBJ2-5; 9 bases map to TRBD1. The V gene end was trimmed by 2 bases and the J gene end by 1 base; junction bases not matched to a gene: 8. CDR3 length: 17 amino acids. Per the germline V gene, CDR1 is MGHRA and CDR2 is YSYEKL. The CDR3 sequence is CASSQQLTGGSQETQYF. CDR3 coding DNA: TGCGCCAGCAGCCAACAACTAACAGGGGGCTCCCAAGAGACCCAGTACTTC.

This clonotype was counted between two and nine times. The chain combines TRBV20-1 with TRBJ1-6; D remains unclear. Per the germline V gene, CDR1 is DFQATT and CDR2 is SNEGSKA (reference sequence). The CDR3 length is 15 residues. Deletions cut 6 bases from V and 0 bases from J, with 12 bases between. The CDR3 DNA follows: TGCAGTGCCCGACCCAGGAGCTCCTATAATTCACCCCTCCACTTT. Amino acids: CSARPRSSYNSPLHF.

In its sample, this clonotype was seen a few times. The rearrangement links TRBV24-1 to TRBJ1-1; weak D call: TRBD1 (5 bases). Germline CDR1 and CDR2: KGHDR and SFDVKD. V gave up 4 bases and J gave up 3 bases, with 8 bases separating them. The length of the CDR3 is 13 residues. The CDR3: CATSERGHTEAFF. Here the CDR3 DNA reads TGTGCCACCAGTGAAAGGGGTCACACTGAAGCTTTCTTT.

This sequence joins TRBV7-3 and TRBJ2-2; TRBD1 matches at 8 bases. Germline values: CDR1 SGHTA, CDR2 FQGTGA. V gave up 4 bases and J gave up 5 bases; unmatched junction bases: 6. The CDR3 runs to 15 residues. CDR3 residues: CASSSRGLGTGELFF. For the CDR3, the DNA is TGTGCCAGCAGCTCCAGGGGGCTGGGTACCGGGGAGCTGTTTTTT.

The chain links TRBV5-1 to TRBJ2-7, with D perhaps TRBD2 (5 bases). The CDR3 has 17 residues. The V end was cut by 0 bases, the J end by 1 base, with 17 bases between. Germline assignment: CDR1 SGHRS and CDR2 YFSETQ. DNA of the CDR3: TGCGCCAGCAGCTTGGACCCCCCTTCGGACTTTTCCTACGAGCAGTACTTC. This gives the protein CASSLDPPSDFSYEQYF.

In its sample, this clonotype was seen many times. The chain couples TRBV9 to TRBJ2-5; D perhaps matches TRBD2 (5 bases). The CDR3 runs to 13 residues. V lost 0 bases and J 5 bases, leaving 8 bases between the germline ends. Germline CDR1 reads SGDLS; CDR2 reads YYNGEE. The CDR3 region is CASSVERGETQYF. CDR3 in DNA: TGTGCCAGCAGCGTAGAAAGAGGGGAGACCCAGTACTTC.

Written as DNA, the CDR3 is TGCGCCAGCAGCTTTAAAAGCGCTCACTCCTACAATGAGCAGTTCTTC. This codes for CASSFKSAHSYNEQFF. This chain links TRBV5-1 with TRBJ2-1; D unclear. With 2 bases removed from V and 0 bases from J, the gap between germline ends came to 12 bases. CDR3 size: 16 residues. The germline V gene has CDR1 SGHRS and CDR2 YFSETQ.

This rearrangement joins TRBV30 to TRBJ1-1, with a possible D match to TRBD1 (6 bases). The CDR3 runs to 15 residues. The germline V gene encodes CDR1 GTSNPN and CDR2 SVGIG (reference sequence). Trimming left V 3 bases short and J 0 bases short, with 14 bases between. CDR3 sequence: CAWSSGQGMNTEAFF. CDR3 bases: TGTGCCTGGAGCTCAGGCCAGGGGATGAACACTGAAGCTTTCTTT.

This clonotype was picked up many times. This chain uses TRBV18 with TRBJ2-1; D not resolved. Germline V gene data show CDR1 as KGHSH and CDR2 as LQKENI. The V end lost 3 bases, the J end lost 0 bases, and 9 bases lay between the germline ends. The CDR3 is made up of 15 amino acids. DNA for the CDR3: TGTGCCAGCTCACCGGAAGCGAACTCCTACAATGAGCAGTTCTTC. It yields the protein CASSPEANSYNEQFF.

This clonotype showed up just a few times. This chain links TRBV5-5 with TRBJ2-6; 7 nucleotides line up with TRBD2. Germline lookup yields CDR1 SGHKS and CDR2 YYEKEE (reference sequence). This CDR3 is 19 amino acids long. J was trimmed by 0 bases and V by 3 bases; bases with no gene match: 12. This CDR3 is CASSSTRGREGSGANVLTF. The CDR3 DNA reads as TGTGCCAGCAGCTCCACTCGGGGTAGGGAGGGCTCTGGGGCCAACGTCCTGACTTTC.

The chain links TRBV7-9 to TRBJ1-1; the match to TRBD1 covers 7 bases. The CDR3 runs 14 residues. Germline-derived CDR1 and CDR2 are SEHNR and FQNEAQ (reference sequence). V was pared by 7 bases and J by 2 bases, with 7 bases of the junction left unmatched. The CDR3 protein is CASTEGQYNTEAFF. The CDR3 nucleotides are TGTGCCAGCACCGAGGGACAGTACAACACTGAAGCTTTCTTT.